This TCR beta chain is drawn from a study of blood T cell repertoires in COVID-19. On the study more broadly: Sites across the United States, Italy and Spain contributed samples from acute and convalescent COVID-19.

Generated by immunoSEQ multiplex PCR, the TCRdb table keeps only in-frame clones and is missing some. The sample holds roughly 75,000 clones, 74% seen once. This clone was detected a few times. Sequenced: peripheral blood. This TCR was sampled from a human donor with acute or convalescent COVID-19. The donor label of this sample is uncertain.

For the CDR3, the DNA is TGTGCCACCAGTGACCCTAATCAGCCCCAGCATTTT. As protein: CATSDPNQPQHF. This chain connects TRBV24-1 to TRBJ1-5, with D hard to call. Trimming took 4 bases from V and 4 from J, leaving 4 bases between them. This CDR3 spans 12 amino acids. CDR1 and CDR2 from the germline V gene are KGHDR and SFDVKD.